The clone carrying this T cell receptor (beta chain) has ten or more counts. This sample was taken from a study of blood T cells in healthy people across ages. As for the study in general: Per every two T cells, about one barcoded beta molecule was captured by template switching.

Germline V lookup: CDR1 SGHTA, CDR2 FQGNSA. This CDR3 spans 16 amino acids. The junction had 11 bases not matched to a gene; V was cut back by 5 bases and J by 3 bases. For the second PCR, which ran for 7 to 11 cycles, a sample-barcoded 5' primer and a J-beta primer mix were used. TCRdb reprocessed the 5' RACE reads via MiXCR and lists one record per CDR3 protein. The sample lists approximately 580,000 distinct CDR3 sequences, less than 25% occurring once. No fewer than 6 million PBMCs went into each sample. These sequences were also reported in another study, on T cells of mothers and their children.

The material sequenced was blood. The genes are TRBV7-2 and TRBJ2-5; TRBD2 matches at 8 bases. The sequence derives from a boy between 10 and 17 years old in good health. CDR3 coding DNA: TGTGCCAGCAGCACCCAGGGACTAGTCCAGGAAGAGACCCAGTACTTC. Translated, it gives CASSTQGLVQEETQYF.